The rows below give T cell receptor beta chains drawn from one sample of a study of cytomegalovirus exposure and HLA in healthy donors. TCRdb's copy holds only in-frame clones and misses some; the assay was immunoSEQ multiplex PCR. The profile shows about 160,000 clones, less than 90% of them singletons. The sample was PBMCs. These receptors all come from a male donor in good health and CMV-seropositive. The CDR3 runs from the conserved cysteine through the conserved F or W. A D gene is named only where the DNA matches it firmly. The listing skips clone size in some rows; elsewhere it reads once, few, many or a size class.

>.|TRBJ2-7|.|TRBV28
CASSLTRQQDF
TGTGCCAGCAGTTTAACCCGACAGCAAGACTTC
>.|TRBJ1-5|TRBD1|TRBV2
CASSSQGVGNQPQHF
TGTGCCAGCAGTAGCCAGGGGGTCGGCAATCAGCCCCAGCATTTT
>.|TRBJ2-7|TRBD2|TRBV10-3
CAISESRERSYEQYF
TGTGCCATCAGTGAGTCGCGGGAGCGATCCTACGAGCAGTACTTC
>.|TRBJ2-3|TRBD2|TRBV6-1
CASSGKGLAGGPGDTQYF
TGTGCCAGCAGTGGAAAGGGCCTAGCGGGAGGGCCGGGAGATACGCAGTATTTT
>.|TRBJ2-7|TRBD2|TRBV25-1
CASSLISGNEQYF
TGTGCCAGCAGCTTGATCAGCGGGAACGAGCAGTACTTC
>.|TRBJ2-7|TRBD2|TRBV27
CASSPGASGSQSWVSYEQYF
TGTGCCAGCAGCCCCGGGGCGAGCGGGAGTCAAAGTTGGGTCTCCTACGAGCAGTACTTC
>few|TRBJ1-2|TRBD1|TRBV5-1
CASSSIPGGLNYGYTF
TGCGCCAGCAGCTCCATCCCAGGGGGCTTAAACTATGGCTACACCTTC
>.|TRBJ2-7|.|TRBV14
CASSQEGQGYDEQYF
TGTGCCAGCAGCCAAGAAGGGCAGGGCTATGACGAGCAGTACTTC
>.|TRBJ1-6|.|TRBV5-4
CASSFFDIRNSPLHF
TGTGCCAGCAGCTTTTTCGATATACGGAATTCACCCCTCCACTTT
>few|TRBJ1-2|.|TRBV5-6
CASIRGVPTVYGYTF
TGTGCCAGCATCAGGGGAGTTCCCACCGTTTATGGCTACACCTTC
>.|TRBJ1-1|TRBD1|TRBV4-2
CASSRDRGGSNTEAFF
TGTGCCAGCAGCCGGGACAGGGGAGGGTCGAACACTGAAGCTTTCTTT
>.|TRBJ2-1|TRBD2|TRBV5-1
CASSLVAGGNNEQFF
TGCGCCAGCAGCTTGGTAGCGGGTGGCAACAATGAGCAGTTCTTC
>once|TRBJ1-1|.|TRBV6-5
CASSPLGTGGTEAFF
TGTGCCAGCAGCCCACTCGGGACCGGAGGGACTGAAGCTTTCTTT
>.|TRBJ1-1|.|TRBV28
CASSLGGAGTEAFF
TGTGCCAGCAGTTTAGGGGGCGCGGGCACTGAAGCTTTCTTT
>few|TRBJ2-2|TRBD1|TRBV9
CASSVVGTGGVTGELFF
TGTGCCAGCAGCGTAGTCGGGACAGGGGGGGTCACCGGGGAGCTGTTTTTT
>.|TRBJ2-7|TRBD1|TRBV14
CASSQPGQRYYEQYF
TGTGCCAGCAGCCAGCCGGGACAGAGATACTACGAGCAGTACTTC
>.|TRBJ1-5|TRBD1|TRBV19
CASSSAGQGNQPQHF
TGTGCCAGTAGTTCGGCGGGACAGGGAAACCAGCCCCAGCATTTT
>.|TRBJ1-2|TRBD1|TRBV5-1
CASSLDVTGDGYTF
TGCGCCAGCAGCTTGGATGTTACAGGGGATGGCTACACCTTC
>.|TRBJ1-4|.|TRBV30
CAWIGPVGEKLFF
TGTGCCTGGATTGGTCCCGTCGGGGAAAAACTGTTTTTT
>.|TRBJ2-1|TRBD2|TRBV27
CASSMTSGRGNEQFF
TGTGCCAGCAGTATGACTAGCGGGAGAGGGAATGAGCAGTTCTTC
>once|TRBJ2-7|.|TRBV5-1
CASSLWSSYEQYF
TGCGCCAGCAGCTTGTGGAGCTCCTACGAGCAGTACTTC
>.|TRBJ2-1|TRBD2|TRBV30
CGVAGGPTYNEQFF
TGTGGGGTGGCGGGAGGCCCAACCTACAATGAGCAGTTCTTC
>.|TRBJ2-3|.|TRBV19
CASTGKSTDTQYF
TGTGCCAGTACCGGGAAAAGCACAGATACGCAGTATTTT
>.|TRBJ2-7|.|TRBV7-2
CASSLVTTGIRSYEQYF
TGTGCCAGCAGCTTAGTAACTACGGGGATACGCTCCTACGAGCAGTACTTC
>.|TRBJ2-5|TRBD2|TRBV6-5
CATSGLGETQYF
TGTGCCACTAGCGGGCTAGGGGAGACCCAGTACTTC
>.|TRBJ1-2|.|TRBV27
CASSFAGGYGYTF
TGTGCCAGCAGTTTCGCCGGGGGATATGGCTACACCTTC
>once|TRBJ2-1|TRBD2|TRBV7-9
CSSSNSGRAVPNEQFF
TGTTCCAGCAGCAATAGCGGGAGGGCCGTTCCCAATGAGCAGTTCTTC
>.|TRBJ2-7|TRBD2|TRBV10-3
CAITGGGDEQYF
TGTGCCATCACGGGAGGGGGAGACGAGCAGTACTTC
>few|TRBJ1-5|TRBD1|TRBV7-9
CSSSLAGTVNQPQHF
TGTTCCAGCAGCTTAGCTGGGACAGTCAATCAGCCCCAGCATTTT
>.|TRBJ2-7|TRBD2|TRBV10-3
CAITKGLAGVDEQYF
TGTGCCATCACCAAGGGACTAGCGGGAGTAGACGAGCAGTACTTC
>.|TRBJ2-3|TRBD2|TRBV9
CASSVGGRASSTDTQYF
TGTGCCAGCAGCGTAGGCGGGAGGGCCTCTAGCACAGATACGCAGTATTTT
>.|TRBJ2-1|TRBD2|TRBV7-9
CASSLARNSGDNEQFF
TGTGCCAGCAGCTTAGCGCGTAATAGCGGGGACAATGAGCAGTTCTTC
>.|TRBJ2-7|TRBD2|TRBV30
CAWTSGSSYEQYF
TGTGCCTGGACTAGCGGGAGCTCCTACGAGCAGTACTTC
>.|TRBJ1-2|.|TRBV25-1
CASSEFGNYGYTF
TGTGCCAGCAGTGAATTCGGGAACTATGGCTACACCTTC
>.|TRBJ1-4|.|TRBV7-6
CASSLAAEKLFF
TGTGCCAGCAGCTTAGCAGCTGAAAAACTGTTTTTT
>.|TRBJ2-5|.|TRBV27
CASRARGLQETQYF
TGTGCCAGCAGAGCCAGGGGCCTCCAAGAGACCCAGTACTTC
>.|TRBJ2-7|.|TRBV11-2
CASSLERRPPSYEQYF
TGTGCCAGCAGCTTAGAGAGGAGGCCCCCCTCCTACGAGCAGTACTTC
>.|TRBJ2-5|TRBD2|TRBV5-6
CASSLGLAGADQETQYF
TGTGCCAGCAGCTTGGGACTAGCGGGAGCGGACCAAGAGACCCAGTACTTC
>.|TRBJ2-7|TRBD2|TRBV6-5
CASRLTSGSSYEQYF
TGTGCCAGCAGACTGACTAGCGGAAGCTCCTACGAGCAGTACTTC
>few|TRBJ2-7|TRBD2|TRBV30
CAWGGRASGYYEQYF
TGTGCCTGGGGCGGGAGGGCTAGCGGGTACTACGAGCAGTACTTC
>.|TRBJ2-7|.|TRBV14
CASSQSYRDAPEQYF
TGTGCCAGCAGCCAAAGCTACAGGGATGCCCCCGAGCAGTACTTC
>.|TRBJ2-7|.|TRBV29-1
CSAGGGYEQYF
TGCAGCGCCGGTGGGGGGTACGAGCAGTACTTC
>few|TRBJ2-7|.|TRBV20-1
CSARPYEQYF
TGCAGTGCCAGGCCCTACGAGCAGTACTTC
>few|TRBJ2-7|TRBD2|TRBV5-4
CASSARLAGSSYEQYF
TGTGCCAGCAGCGCGCGACTAGCGGGCAGCTCCTACGAGCAGTACTTC
>.|TRBJ2-1|.|TRBV11-3
CASSSLTSRTVRNEQFF
TGTGCCAGCAGCTCCCTGACTAGTAGGACGGTGAGGAATGAGCAGTTCTTC
>.|TRBJ2-7|TRBD2|TRBV10-3
CAISGPLAGKTYEQYF
TGTGCCATCAGTGGCCCCCTAGCGGGGAAAACCTACGAGCAGTACTTC
>.|TRBJ2-7|.|TRBV10-2
CASRQGLSTYEQYF
TGCGCCAGCAGGCAGGGACTTTCCACCTACGAGCAGTACTTC
>.|TRBJ1-6|.|TRBV5-1
CASSLGDSSYNSPLHF
TGCGCCAGCAGCTTGGGTGATAGCTCCTATAATTCACCCCTCCACTTT
>.|TRBJ2-2|TRBD2|TRBV7-3
CASGLAENTGELFF
TGTGCCAGCGGGCTAGCGGAAAACACCGGGGAGCTGTTTTTT
>.|TRBJ1-2|.|TRBV11-2
CASSPQSRGYTF
TGTGCCAGCAGCCCACAATCGAGGGGCTACACCTTC
>few|TRBJ2-1|.|TRBV29-1
CSVGKPNYEQFF
TGCAGCGTTGGAAAACCAAACTATGAGCAGTTCTTC
>.|TRBJ2-1|TRBD2|TRBV7-9
CASSLGGLAGVYNEQFF
TGTGCCAGCAGCTTAGGGGGACTAGCGGGAGTCTACAATGAGCAGTTCTTC